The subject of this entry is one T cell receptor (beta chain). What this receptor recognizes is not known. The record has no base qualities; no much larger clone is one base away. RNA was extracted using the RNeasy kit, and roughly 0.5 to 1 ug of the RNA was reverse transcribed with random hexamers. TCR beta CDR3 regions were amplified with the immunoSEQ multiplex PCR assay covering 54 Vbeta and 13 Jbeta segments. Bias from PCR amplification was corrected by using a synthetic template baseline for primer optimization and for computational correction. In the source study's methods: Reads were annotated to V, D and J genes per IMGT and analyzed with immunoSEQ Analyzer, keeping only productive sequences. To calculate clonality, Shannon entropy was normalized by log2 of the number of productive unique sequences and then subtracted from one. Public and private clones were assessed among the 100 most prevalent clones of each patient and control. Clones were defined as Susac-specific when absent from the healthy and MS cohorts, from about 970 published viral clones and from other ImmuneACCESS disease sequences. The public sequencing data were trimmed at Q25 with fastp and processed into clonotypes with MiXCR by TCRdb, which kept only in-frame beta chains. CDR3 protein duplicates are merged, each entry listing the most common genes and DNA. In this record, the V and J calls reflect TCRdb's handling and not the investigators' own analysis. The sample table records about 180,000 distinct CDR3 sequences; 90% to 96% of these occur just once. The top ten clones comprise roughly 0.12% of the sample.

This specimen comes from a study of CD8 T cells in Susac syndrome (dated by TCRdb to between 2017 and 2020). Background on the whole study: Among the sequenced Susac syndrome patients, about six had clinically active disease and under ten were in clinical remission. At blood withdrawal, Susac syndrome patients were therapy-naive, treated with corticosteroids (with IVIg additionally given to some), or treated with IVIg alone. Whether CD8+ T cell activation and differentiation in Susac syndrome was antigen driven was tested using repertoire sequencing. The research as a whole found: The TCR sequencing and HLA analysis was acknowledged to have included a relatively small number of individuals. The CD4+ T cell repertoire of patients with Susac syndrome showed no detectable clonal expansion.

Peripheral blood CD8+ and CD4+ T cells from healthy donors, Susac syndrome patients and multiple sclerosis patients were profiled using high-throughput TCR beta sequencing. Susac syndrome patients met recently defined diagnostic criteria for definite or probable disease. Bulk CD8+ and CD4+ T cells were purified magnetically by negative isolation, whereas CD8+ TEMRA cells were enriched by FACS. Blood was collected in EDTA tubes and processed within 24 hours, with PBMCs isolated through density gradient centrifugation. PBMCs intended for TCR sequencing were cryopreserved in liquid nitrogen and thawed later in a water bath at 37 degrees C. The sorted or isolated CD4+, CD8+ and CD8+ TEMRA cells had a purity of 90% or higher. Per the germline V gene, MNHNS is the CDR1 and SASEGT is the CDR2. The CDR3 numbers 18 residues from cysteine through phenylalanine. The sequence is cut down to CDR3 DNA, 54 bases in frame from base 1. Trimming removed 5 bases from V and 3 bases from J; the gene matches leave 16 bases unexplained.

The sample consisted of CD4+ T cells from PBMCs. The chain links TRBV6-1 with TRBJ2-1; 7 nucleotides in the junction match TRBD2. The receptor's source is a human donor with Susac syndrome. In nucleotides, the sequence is TGTGCCAGCAGTCGGCTACGTAAGGCTAGCGGAAGCTACAATGAGCAGTTCTTC. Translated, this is CASSRLRKASGSYNEQFF.